What follows are 8 T cell receptor beta chains derived from one specimen sequenced in a study of beta chain features in type 1 diabetes. Study-wide results and limits: In all four CD4+ subsets, TCRB CDR3 length was significantly, moderately reduced in type 1 diabetes.

TCRB transcripts that were expressed got sequenced, as all of the isolated RNA had been reverse transcribed. Here immunoSEQ multiplex PCR was the method, and the copy in TCRdb shows in-frame clones only, minus some. The repertoire includes approximately 170,000 clones, 7.8% of them detected once, and 0.94% sits in the top ten. Antigens of these TCRs are unknown. Sequencing used central memory CD4+ T cells from blood. These receptors were taken from a woman in her thirties or forties with type 1 diabetes.

The V and J genes are TRBV2 and TRBJ2-2; 8 bases agree with TRBD1. J was trimmed by 6 bases and V by 8 bases; bases with no gene match: 8. Germline V lookup: CDR1 SNHLY, CDR2 FYNNEI. The CDR3 consists of 14 residues. CDR3 sequence reads: CASVEDRGSGELFF. The CDR3, as DNA: TGTGCCAGCGTGGAAGACAGGGGATCCGGGGAGCTGTTTTTT.

The CDR3 region is CASSQGGRARDEQYF. CDR3 sequence (DNA): TGTGCCAGCAGCCAAGGGGGCAGGGCAAGGGACGAGCAGTACTTC. This sequence joins TRBV14 and TRBJ2-7; D is possibly TRBD1 (5 bases). Germline CDR1 SGHDN, CDR2 FVKESK. CDR3 length: 15 amino acids. V was cut by 1 base and J by 5 bases, with 15 bases left in between.

The chain joins TRBV27 to TRBJ2-2; the match to TRBD1 covers 7 bases. Trimming at V came to 3 bases and at J to 7 bases, leaving 8 bases not matched to a gene. From germline, CDR1 is MNHEY and CDR2 SMNVEV (reference sequence). The CDR3 sequence is 15 residues long. The CDR3 DNA reads TGTGCCAGCAGTTTTCAGGACAGGCGTAGCGGGGAGCTGTTTTTT. Translation gives CASSFQDRRSGELFF.

This clone has just a few counts. This chain connects TRBV30 to TRBJ1-5, with 9 positions matching TRBD1. Germline V gene data show CDR1 as GTSNPN and CDR2 as SVGIG (reference sequence). The CDR3 runs to 17 residues. The V and J ends lost 5 bases and 0 bases, in that order; junction bases with no gene match: 11. This chain's CDR3 is CAWSPPDRGYSNQPQHF. CDR3 DNA: TGTGCCTGGTCCCCGCCGGACAGGGGATATAGCAATCAGCCCCAGCATTTT.

The rearrangement uses TRBV5-4 and TRBJ1-2; D perhaps matches TRBD1 (6 bases). V shed 4 bases and J shed 3 bases, with 16 bases lying between them. Germline CDR1 and CDR2: SGHNT and YYREEE (reference sequence). The length of the CDR3 is 15 residues. CDR3 sequence reads: CASSTTTGMDYGYTF. CDR3 sequence (DNA): TGTGCCAGCAGCACTACAACAGGGATGGACTATGGCTACACCTTC.

The V gene is TRBV19, the J gene TRBJ1-1, with 9 bases aligning to TRBD1. CDR3 length: 15 amino acids. The germline CDR1 and CDR2 sequences are LNHDA and SQIVND (reference sequence). The J segment lost 1 base and the V segment lost 6 bases, leaving 6 bases of the junction unmatched. The CDR3 protein is CASRTTGGSNTEAFF. The DNA for the CDR3 is TGTGCCAGTAGGACAACAGGGGGCTCGAACACTGAAGCTTTCTTT.

The chain carries TRBV21-1 and TRBJ1-3; the table gives TRBD1 as D, unverified against the DNA. TRBV21-1 is a recognized pseudogene. The CDR3 has 17 residues. CDR3 DNA sequence: TGTGCCAGCAGCCCATGGGCAGACAGGGGATCTGGAAACACCATATATTTT. It translates to CASSPWADRGSGNTIYF.

The gene calls are TRBV19 and TRBJ2-5; possible D gene TRBD2, 7 bases. This CDR3 spans 15 amino acids. Trimming removed 8 bases from V and 6 bases from J, with 22 bases in between. Germline lookup yields CDR1 LNHDA and CDR2 SQIVND (reference sequence). CDR3 sequence reads: CASSGTGGTLKTQYF. The CDR3 nucleotides read TGTGCCAGTTCGGGGACGGGGGGCACCCTCAAGACCCAGTACTTC.